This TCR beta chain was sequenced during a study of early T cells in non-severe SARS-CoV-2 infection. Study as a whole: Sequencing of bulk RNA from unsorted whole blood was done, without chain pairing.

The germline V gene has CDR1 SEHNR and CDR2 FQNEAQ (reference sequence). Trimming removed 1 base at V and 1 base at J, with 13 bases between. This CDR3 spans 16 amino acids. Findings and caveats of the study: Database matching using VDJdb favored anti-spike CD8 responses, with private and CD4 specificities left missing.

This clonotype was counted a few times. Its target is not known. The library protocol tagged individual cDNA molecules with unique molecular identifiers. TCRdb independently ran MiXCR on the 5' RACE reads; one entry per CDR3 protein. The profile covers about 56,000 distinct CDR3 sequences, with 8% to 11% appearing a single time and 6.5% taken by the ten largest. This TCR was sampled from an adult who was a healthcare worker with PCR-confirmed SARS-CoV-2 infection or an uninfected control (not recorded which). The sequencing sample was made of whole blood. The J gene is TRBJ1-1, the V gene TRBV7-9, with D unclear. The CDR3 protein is CASSLVTGSPNTEAFF. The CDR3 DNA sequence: TGTGCCAGCAGCTTAGTCACCGGCAGCCCGAACACTGAAGCTTTCTTT.